These 8 T cell receptor beta chains were all obtained from the same sample, sequenced in a study of spatial heterogeneity in lung cancer. MiXCR was run by TCRdb on the 5' RACE reads, yielding one entry per CDR3 protein. The repertoire consists of around 89,000 distinct CDR3 sequences, with less than 15% occurring once and the leading ten covering about two fifths. Regarding time point: sample taken at primary tumor resection. Tumor, nontumor lung or frozen PBMC supplied whole RNA that was sequenced unsorted. The sample was PBMCs, taken at surgery. These receptor sequences come from a male donor with early-stage non-small cell lung cancer.

The chain joins TRBV2 to TRBJ2-1; 9 bases line up with TRBD1. The germline V gene has CDR1 SNHLY and CDR2 FYNNEI. J lost 6 bases, V lost 8 bases, and 5 bases had no gene match. The CDR3 consists of 13 residues. In DNA form, the CDR3 reads TGTGCCAGCGGGGACAGGGAACCCAATGAGCAGTTCTTC. Its protein product is CASGDREPNEQFF.

In DNA, the CDR3 is TGCGCCAGCAGCGGTACGGTGAACACTGAAGCTTTCTTT. Translated, it gives CASSGTVNTEAFF. The rearrangement joins TRBV4-3 to TRBJ1-1; no definite D call. The CDR3 sequence is 13 residues long. Germline loops: CDR1 LGHNA, CDR2 YSLEER. The V gene lost 5 bases and the J gene lost 0 bases, with 7 bases spanning the gap.

The chain joins TRBV5-1 to TRBJ2-4, with D possibly being TRBD1 or TRBD2 (5 bases each). In germline, CDR1 is SGHRS, CDR2 YFSETQ. V was cut by 6 bases and J by 0 bases, with 10 bases left in between. The CDR3 is 14 amino acids. Written as DNA, the CDR3 is TGCGCCAGCACCCCCGGGACAGCCAAAAACATTCAGTACTTC. This encodes CASTPGTAKNIQYF.

This clonotype came up many times. This chain connects TRBV2 to TRBJ2-7; D remains unclear. V lost 8 bases and J lost 6, with 20 bases in between. Germline V gene lookup returns CDR1 SNHLY and CDR2 FYNNEI. The CDR3 spans 14 residues. This CDR3 is CASERFSSPSEQYF. CDR3 nucleotides: TGTGCCAGCGAGAGGTTCTCGTCCCCCTCCGAGCAGTACTTC.

This clonotype was detected only a few times. V and J are TRBV12-3 or TRBV12-4 and TRBJ1-4, with D maybe TRBD1 (6 bases). Deletions cut 5 bases from V and 5 bases from J, with 15 bases between. CDR3 length: 15 amino acids. CDR3 region: CASSPPTGSNEKLFF. The CDR3 DNA reads as TGTGCCAGCAGTCCACCGACAGGTTCGAATGAAAAACTGTTTTTT.

The chain uses TRBV30 and TRBJ1-1; the D gene is possibly TRBD1 (6 bases). This CDR3 comprises 16 residues. Trimming took off 0 bases at V and 0 bases at J, with 14 bases between the two ends. The germline gives CDR1 GTSNPN, CDR2 SVGIG (reference sequence). CDR3 bases: TGTGCCTGGAGTGTAATCACAGGGCGGTTGAACACTGAAGCTTTCTTT. Translating it yields CAWSVITGRLNTEAFF.

This clonotype was seen many times. As DNA, the CDR3 is TGTGCCAGCAGTACCGGGGGGACAGAAAATCAGCCCCAGCATTTT. The encoded protein is CASSTGGTENQPQHF. The genes are TRBV28 and TRBJ1-5; 7 bases map to TRBD1. Germline V gene sequence: CDR1 MDHEN, CDR2 SYDVKM. The CDR3 runs 15 residues. J was trimmed by 4 bases and V by 5 bases; bases with no gene match: 8.

The V call is TRBV20-1, the J call TRBJ2-7; TRBD2 matches at 7 bases. Germline lookup yields CDR1 DFQATT and CDR2 SNEGSKA (reference sequence). Germline trimming cut 5 bases from V and 2 bases from J; bases unmatched to any gene: 6. CDR3 length equals 13 residues. The CDR3 here is CSASQRDPYEQYF. CDR3 bases: TGCAGTGCTTCCCAGCGGGACCCCTACGAGCAGTACTTC.